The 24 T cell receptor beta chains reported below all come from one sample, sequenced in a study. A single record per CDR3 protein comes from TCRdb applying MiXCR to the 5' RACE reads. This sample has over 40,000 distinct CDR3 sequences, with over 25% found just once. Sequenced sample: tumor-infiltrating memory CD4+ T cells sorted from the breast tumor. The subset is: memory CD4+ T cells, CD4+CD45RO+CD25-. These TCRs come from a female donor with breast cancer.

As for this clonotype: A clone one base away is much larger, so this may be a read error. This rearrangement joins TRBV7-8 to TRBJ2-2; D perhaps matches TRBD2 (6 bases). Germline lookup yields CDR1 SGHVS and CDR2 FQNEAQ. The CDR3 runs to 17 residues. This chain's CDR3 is CVSSLVVRTMFPGELFF. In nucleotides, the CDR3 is TGTGTCAGCAGCTTAGTTGTCCGGACTATGTTTCCCGGGGAGCTGTTTTTT.

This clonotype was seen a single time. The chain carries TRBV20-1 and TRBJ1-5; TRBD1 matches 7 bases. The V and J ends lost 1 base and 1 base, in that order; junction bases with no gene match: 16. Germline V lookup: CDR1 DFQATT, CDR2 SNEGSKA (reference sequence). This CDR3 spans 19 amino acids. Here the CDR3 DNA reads TGCAGTGCTAGAGTTCGACAGGGTGATATTTGGGAAAGCAATCAGCCCCAGCATTTT. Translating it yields CSARVRQGDIWESNQPQHF.

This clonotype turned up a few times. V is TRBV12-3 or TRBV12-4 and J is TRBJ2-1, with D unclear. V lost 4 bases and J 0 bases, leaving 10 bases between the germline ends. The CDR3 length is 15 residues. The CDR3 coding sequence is TGTGCCAGCAGTTCTAGGCTCCTCTCCTACAATGAGCAGTTCTTC. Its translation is CASSSRLLSYNEQFF.

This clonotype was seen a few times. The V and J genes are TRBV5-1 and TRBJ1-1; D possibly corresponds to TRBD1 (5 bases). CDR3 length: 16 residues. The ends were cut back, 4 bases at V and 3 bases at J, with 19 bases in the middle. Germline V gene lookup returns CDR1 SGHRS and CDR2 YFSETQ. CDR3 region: CASSPIRGNLDTEAFF. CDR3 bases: TGCGCCAGCAGCCCAATACGGGGGAACTTGGACACTGAAGCTTTCTTT.

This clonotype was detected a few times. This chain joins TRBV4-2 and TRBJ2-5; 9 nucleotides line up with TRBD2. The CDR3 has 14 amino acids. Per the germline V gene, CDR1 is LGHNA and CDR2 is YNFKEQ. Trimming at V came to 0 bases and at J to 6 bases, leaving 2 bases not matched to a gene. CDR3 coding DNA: TGTGCCAGCAGCCAAGATCTAGCGGGAAAGACCCAGTACTTC. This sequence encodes CASSQDLAGKTQYF.

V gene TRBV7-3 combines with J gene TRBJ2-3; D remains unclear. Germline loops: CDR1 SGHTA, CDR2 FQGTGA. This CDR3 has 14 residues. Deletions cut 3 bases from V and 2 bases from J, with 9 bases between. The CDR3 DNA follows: TGTGCCAGCAGCTTTCACTGGATCACAGATACGCAGTATTTT. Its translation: CASSFHWITDTQYF.

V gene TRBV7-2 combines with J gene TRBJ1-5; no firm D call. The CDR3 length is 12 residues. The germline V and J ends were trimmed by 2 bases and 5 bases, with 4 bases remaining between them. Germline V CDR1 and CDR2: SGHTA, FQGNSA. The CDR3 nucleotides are TGTGCCAGCAGCTTACAGGATCAGCCCCAGCATTTT. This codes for CASSLQDQPQHF. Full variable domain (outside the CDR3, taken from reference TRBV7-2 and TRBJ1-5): GAGVSQSPSNKVTEKGKDVELRCDPISGHTALYWYRQSLGQGLEFLIYFQGNSAPDKSGLPSDRFSAERTGGSVSTLTIQRTQQEDSAVYLCASSLQDQPQHFGDGTRLSIL.

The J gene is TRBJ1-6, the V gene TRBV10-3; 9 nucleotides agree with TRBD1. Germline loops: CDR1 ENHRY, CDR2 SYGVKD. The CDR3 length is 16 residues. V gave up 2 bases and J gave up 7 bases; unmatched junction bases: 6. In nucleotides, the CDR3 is TGTGCCATCAGTGAGACCCTGACAGGGGGGAATTCACCCCTCCACTTT. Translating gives CAISETLTGGNSPLHF.

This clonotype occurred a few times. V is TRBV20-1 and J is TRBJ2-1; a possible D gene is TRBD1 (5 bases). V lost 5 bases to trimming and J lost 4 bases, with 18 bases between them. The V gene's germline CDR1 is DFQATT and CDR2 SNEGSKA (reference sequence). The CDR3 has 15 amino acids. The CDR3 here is CSAGPRARQYNEQFF. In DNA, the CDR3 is TGCAGTGCTGGCCCCAGGGCCCGACAGTACAATGAGCAGTTCTTC.

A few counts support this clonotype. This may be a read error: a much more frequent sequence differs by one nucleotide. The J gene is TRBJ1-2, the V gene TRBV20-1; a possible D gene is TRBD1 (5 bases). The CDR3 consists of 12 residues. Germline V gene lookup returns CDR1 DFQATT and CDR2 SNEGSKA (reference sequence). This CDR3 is CSASIGADGNTF. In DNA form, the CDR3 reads TGCAGTGCTAGTATCGGGGCAGATGGCAACACCTTC.

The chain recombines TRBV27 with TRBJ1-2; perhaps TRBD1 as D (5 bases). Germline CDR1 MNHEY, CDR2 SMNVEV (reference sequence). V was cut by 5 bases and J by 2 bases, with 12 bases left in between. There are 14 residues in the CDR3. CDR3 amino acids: CASSVRGENYGYTF. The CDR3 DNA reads TGTGCCAGCAGTGTGAGGGGTGAAAACTATGGCTACACCTTC.

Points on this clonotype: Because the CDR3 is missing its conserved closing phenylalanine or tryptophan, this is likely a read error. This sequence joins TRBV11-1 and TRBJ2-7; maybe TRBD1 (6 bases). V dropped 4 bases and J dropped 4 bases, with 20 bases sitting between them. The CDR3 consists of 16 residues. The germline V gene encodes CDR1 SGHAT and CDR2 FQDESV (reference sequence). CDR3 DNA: TGTGCCAGCAGCTCCACCCTAGGGGCAGGGGCTTACGAGCAGTACTGC. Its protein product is CASSSTLGAGAYEQYC.

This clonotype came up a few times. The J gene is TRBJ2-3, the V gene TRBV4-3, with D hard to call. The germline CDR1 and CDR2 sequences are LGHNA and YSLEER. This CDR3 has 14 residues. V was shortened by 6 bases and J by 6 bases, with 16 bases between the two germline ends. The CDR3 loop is CASSLLLARDTQYF. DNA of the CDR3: TGCGCCAGCAGTCTGCTGCTCGCAAGGGATACGCAGTATTTT.

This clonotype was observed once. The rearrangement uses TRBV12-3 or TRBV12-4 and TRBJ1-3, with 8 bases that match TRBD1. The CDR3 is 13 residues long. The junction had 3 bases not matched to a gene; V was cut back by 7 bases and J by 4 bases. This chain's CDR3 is CASTGTGGNTIYF. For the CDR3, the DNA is TGTGCCAGCACCGGGACAGGAGGAAACACCATATATTTT.

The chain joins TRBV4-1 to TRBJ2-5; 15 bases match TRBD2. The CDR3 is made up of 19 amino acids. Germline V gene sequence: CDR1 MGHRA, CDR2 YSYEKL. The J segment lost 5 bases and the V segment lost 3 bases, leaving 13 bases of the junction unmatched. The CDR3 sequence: CASSQYPGGLAGGGETQYF. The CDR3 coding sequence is TGCGCCAGCAGCCAGTACCCAGGGGGACTAGCGGGAGGCGGGGAGACCCAGTACTTC.

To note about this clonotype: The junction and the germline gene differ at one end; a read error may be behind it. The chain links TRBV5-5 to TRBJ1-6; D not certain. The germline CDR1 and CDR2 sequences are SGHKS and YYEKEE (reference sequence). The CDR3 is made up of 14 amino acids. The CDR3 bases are TGTGCCAACAGCTTTCCAGGTTATAATTCACCCCTCCACTTT. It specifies CANSFPGYNSPLHF.

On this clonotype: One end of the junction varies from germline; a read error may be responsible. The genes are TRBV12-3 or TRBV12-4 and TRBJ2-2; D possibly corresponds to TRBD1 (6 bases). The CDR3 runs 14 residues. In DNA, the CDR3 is TGTGCCACCGGACGGGACACTAACACCGGGGAGCCGTTTTTT. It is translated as CATGRDTNTGEPFF.

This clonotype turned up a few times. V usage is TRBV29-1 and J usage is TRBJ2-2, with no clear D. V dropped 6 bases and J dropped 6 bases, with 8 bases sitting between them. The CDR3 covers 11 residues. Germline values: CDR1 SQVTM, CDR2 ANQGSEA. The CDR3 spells CSVEDPGELFF. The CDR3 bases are TGCAGCGTAGAGGACCCCGGGGAGCTGTTTTTT.

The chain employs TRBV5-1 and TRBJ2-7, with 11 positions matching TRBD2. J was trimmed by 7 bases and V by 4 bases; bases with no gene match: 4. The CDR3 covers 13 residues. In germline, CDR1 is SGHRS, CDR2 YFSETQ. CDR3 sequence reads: CASSLRLAGEQYF. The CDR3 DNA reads TGCGCCAGCAGCCTCAGACTAGCGGGGGAGCAGTACTTC.

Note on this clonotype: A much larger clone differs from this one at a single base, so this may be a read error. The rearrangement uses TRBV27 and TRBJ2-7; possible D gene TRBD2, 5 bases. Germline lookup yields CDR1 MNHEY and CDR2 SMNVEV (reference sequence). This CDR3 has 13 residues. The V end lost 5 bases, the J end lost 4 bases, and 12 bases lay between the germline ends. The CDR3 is CASSPYGEYEQYF. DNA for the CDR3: TGTGCCAGCAGTCCATACGGGGAGTACGAGCAGTACTTC.

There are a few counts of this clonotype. The CDR3 here is CSAMDSGYSNQPQHF. The CDR3 bases are TGCAGTGCTATGGACAGCGGCTATAGCAATCAGCCCCAGCATTTT. The chain couples TRBV20-1 to TRBJ1-5, with D maybe TRBD1 (6 bases). Germline V gene data show CDR1 as DFQATT and CDR2 as SNEGSKA (reference sequence). The CDR3 loop spans 15 amino acids. Deletions cut 4 bases from V and 0 bases from J, with 13 bases between.

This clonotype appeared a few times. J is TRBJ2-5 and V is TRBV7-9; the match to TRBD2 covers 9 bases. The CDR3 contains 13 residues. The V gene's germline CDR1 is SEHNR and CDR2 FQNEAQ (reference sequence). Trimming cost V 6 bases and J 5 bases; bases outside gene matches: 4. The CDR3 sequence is CASSRGLAETQYF. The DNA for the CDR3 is TGTGCCAGCAGTAGGGGACTAGCCGAGACCCAGTACTTC. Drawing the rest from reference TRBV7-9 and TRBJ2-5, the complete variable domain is DTGVSQNPRHKITKRGQNVTFRCDPISEHNRLYWYRQTLGQGPEFLTYFQNEAQLEKSRLLSDRFSAERPKGSFSTLEIQRTEQGDSAMYLCASSRGLAETQYFGPGTRLLVL.

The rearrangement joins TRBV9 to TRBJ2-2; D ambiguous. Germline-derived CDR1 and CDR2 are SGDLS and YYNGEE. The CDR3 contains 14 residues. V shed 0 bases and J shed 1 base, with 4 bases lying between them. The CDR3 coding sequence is TGTGCCAGCAGCGTAGGACAGAACACCGGGGAGCTGTTTTTT. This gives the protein CASSVGQNTGELFF.

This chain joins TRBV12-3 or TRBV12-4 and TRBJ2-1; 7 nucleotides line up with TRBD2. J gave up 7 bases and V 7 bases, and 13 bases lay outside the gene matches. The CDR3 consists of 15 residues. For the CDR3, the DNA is TGTGCCAGCACTCCTTCGAGCGGGGTTAGGAATGAGCAGTTCTTC. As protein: CASTPSSGVRNEQFF.